The entry below gives a single TCR beta chain sequence along with its context. Its antigen is still unknown. The data were produced by immunoSEQ multiplex PCR, yet TCRdb's version contains in-frame clones alone and is incomplete. The top ten clones hold around 0.17% of a sample with about 96,000 clones, 80% to 95% of them seen once. This entry belongs to a study of graft-versus-host responses after intestinal transplantation. Broader study findings: HvG clone declines early post-transplant were associated with peak circulating GvH levels.

The length of the CDR3 is 16 residues. Germline V gene lookup returns CDR1 SGHNT and CDR2 YYREEE (reference sequence). Trimming removed 4 bases from V and 2 bases from J; junction bases left unmatched: 6. The receptor's source is a human donor who received an intestinal transplant. The specimen comprised unstimulated CD4+ T cells sorted from spleen or lymph node cells, sampled before intestinal transplant. The gene calls are TRBV5-4 and TRBJ2-3; 11 bases align to TRBD2. The CDR3 DNA reads as TGTGCCAGCAGCGGGGGACTAGCGGAACACACAGATACGCAGTATTTT. Amino acids: CASSGGLAEHTDTQYF.